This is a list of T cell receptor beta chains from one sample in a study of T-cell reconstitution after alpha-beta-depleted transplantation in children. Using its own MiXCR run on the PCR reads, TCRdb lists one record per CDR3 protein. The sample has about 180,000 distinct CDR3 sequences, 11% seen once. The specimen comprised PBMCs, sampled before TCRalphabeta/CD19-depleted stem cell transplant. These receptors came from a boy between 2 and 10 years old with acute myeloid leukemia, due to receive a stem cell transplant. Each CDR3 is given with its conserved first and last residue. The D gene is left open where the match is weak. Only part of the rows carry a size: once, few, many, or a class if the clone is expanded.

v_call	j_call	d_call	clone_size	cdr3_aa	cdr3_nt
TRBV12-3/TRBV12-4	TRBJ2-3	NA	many	CASGRDERTDTQYF	TGTGCCAGCGGCCGAGACGAACGCACAGATACGCAGTATTTT
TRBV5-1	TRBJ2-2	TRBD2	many	CASSLAYGGKGTGELFF	TGCGCCAGCAGCTTGGCTTACGGGGGGAAAGGAACCGGGGAGCTGTTTTTT
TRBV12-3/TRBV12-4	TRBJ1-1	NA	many	CASSPISSNTEAFF	TGTGCCAGCAGCCCCATCTCGTCTAACACTGAAGCTTTCTTT
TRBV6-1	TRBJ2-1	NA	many	CASSPPTGRQYNEQFF	TGTGCCAGCAGCCCCCCCACGGGCCGACAGTACAATGAGCAGTTCTTC
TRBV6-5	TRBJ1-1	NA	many	CASSYGEGIRGAFF	TGTGCCAGCAGTTACGGGGAAGGGATTAGGGGAGCTTTCTTT
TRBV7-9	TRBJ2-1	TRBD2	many	CASSRLITSGRAYNEQFF	TGTGCCAGCAGCCGACTTATAACTAGCGGGAGGGCTTACAATGAGCAGTTCTTC
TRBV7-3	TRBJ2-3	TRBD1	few	CASSSQGASDTQYF	TGTGCCAGCAGCTCACAGGGGGCCTCAGATACGCAGTATTTT
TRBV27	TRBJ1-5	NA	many	CASSSRQYNQPQHF	TGTGCCAGCAGTTCTCGACAGTACAATCAGCCCCAGCATTTT
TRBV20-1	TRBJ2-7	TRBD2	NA	CSASGTSGGYEQYF	TGCAGTGCTAGCGGGACTAGCGGGGGATACGAGCAGTACTTC
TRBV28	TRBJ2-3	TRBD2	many	CASSPASGATDTQYF	TGTGCCAGCAGTCCAGCTAGCGGGGCCACAGATACGCAGTATTTT
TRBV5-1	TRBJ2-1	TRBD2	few	CASSLPGLAGGPVEQFF	TGCGCCAGCAGCTTGCCTGGACTAGCGGGGGGGCCGGTTGAGCAGTTCTTC
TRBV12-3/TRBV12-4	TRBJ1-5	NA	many	CASRPGRESQPQHF	TGTGCCAGCCGCCCGGGCCGGGAGAGTCAGCCCCAGCATTTT
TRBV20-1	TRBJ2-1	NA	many	CSANRGGTYNEQFF	TGCAGTGCTAACCGCGGCGGGACCTACAATGAGCAGTTCTTC
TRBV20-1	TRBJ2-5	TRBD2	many	CSARWGGSQETQYF	TGCAGTGCTAGATGGGGGGGGTCCCAAGAGACCCAGTACTTC
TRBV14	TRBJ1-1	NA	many	CASSPGLRNTEAFF	TGTGCCAGCAGCCCCGGGCTTCGGAACACTGAAGCTTTCTTT
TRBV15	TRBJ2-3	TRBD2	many	CATSRERGGADTQYF	TGTGCCACCAGCAGAGAGCGGGGGGGCGCAGATACGCAGTATTTT
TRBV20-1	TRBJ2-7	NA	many	CSAREGRPLTGSYEQYF	TGCAGTGCTAGAGAAGGGCGGCCTCTGACAGGCTCCTACGAGCAGTACTTC
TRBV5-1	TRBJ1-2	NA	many	CASSPRTAYGYTF	TGCGCCAGCAGCCCCAGGACAGCGTATGGCTACACCTTC
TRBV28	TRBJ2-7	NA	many	CASNWAGSGYYEQYF	TGTGCCAGCAATTGGGCAGGCTCCGGCTACTACGAGCAGTACTTC
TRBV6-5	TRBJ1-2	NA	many	CASSYSTGNYGYTF	TGTGCCAGCAGTTACTCTACAGGGAACTATGGCTACACCTTC
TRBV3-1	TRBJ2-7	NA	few	CASSQDWGDWAADEQYF	TGTGCCAGCAGCCAAGATTGGGGTGACTGGGCTGCGGACGAGCAGTACTTC
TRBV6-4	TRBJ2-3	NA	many	CASSEYSTDTQYF	TGTGCCAGCAGTGAATATAGCACAGATACGCAGTATTTT
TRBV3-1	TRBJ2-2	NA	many	CASSQDDPWRGRNTGELFF	TGTGCCAGCAGCCAAGACGACCCTTGGAGGGGGCGGAACACCGGGGAGCTGTTTTTT
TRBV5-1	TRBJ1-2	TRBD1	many	CASSSGQGDYGYTF	TGCGCCAGCAGCTCGGGACAGGGGGACTATGGCTACACCTTC
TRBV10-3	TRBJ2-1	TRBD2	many	CAISEGASGRRYNEQFF	TGTGCCATCAGTGAAGGGGCTAGCGGGAGAAGGTACAATGAGCAGTTCTTC
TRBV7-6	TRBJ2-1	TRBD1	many	CASSLTQTIDRGDEQFF	TGTGCCAGCAGCTTAACACAGACTATCGACAGGGGTGATGAGCAGTTCTTC
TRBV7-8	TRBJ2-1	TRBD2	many	CASSLPNRLAGVRHEQFF	TGTGCCAGCAGTCTCCCAAACCGCCTAGCGGGAGTTCGGCATGAGCAGTTCTTC
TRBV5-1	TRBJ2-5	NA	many	CASSLPEGRETQYF	TGCGCCAGCAGCTTGCCGGAAGGGAGGGAGACCCAGTACTTC
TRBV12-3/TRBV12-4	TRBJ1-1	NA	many	CASSIGGGRAFF	TGTGCCAGCAGTATAGGGGGGGGCAGAGCTTTCTTT
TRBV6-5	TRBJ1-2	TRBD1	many	CASSYSVQGHYGYTF	TGTGCCAGCAGTTACTCCGTACAGGGGCACTATGGCTACACCTTC
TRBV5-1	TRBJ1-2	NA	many	CASSLPGKTNYGYTF	TGCGCCAGCAGCCTTCCAGGGAAAACTAACTATGGCTACACCTTC
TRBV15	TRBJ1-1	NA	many	CATSRDFPTVPGTEAFF	TGTGCCACCAGCAGAGATTTCCCGACAGTGCCGGGCACTGAAGCTTTCTTT
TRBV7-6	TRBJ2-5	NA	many	CASSLALALETQYF	TGTGCCAGCAGCTTAGCCCTAGCGTTAGAGACCCAGTACTTC
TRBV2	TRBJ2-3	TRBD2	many	CASSLERTSGGVTDTQYF	TGTGCCAGCAGTCTCGAAAGGACTAGCGGGGGGGTCACAGATACGCAGTATTTT
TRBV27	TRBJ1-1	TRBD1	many	CASSLHRGGAEAFF	TGTGCCAGCAGTCTTCACAGGGGAGGGGCTGAAGCTTTCTTT
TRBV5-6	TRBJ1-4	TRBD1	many	CASSGTGKGANEKLFF	TGTGCCAGCAGCGGGACAGGGAAGGGGGCTAATGAAAAACTGTTTTTT
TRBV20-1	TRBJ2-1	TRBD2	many	CSARDASGRAPGYNEQFF	TGCAGTGCTAGAGATGCGAGCGGGAGGGCCCCCGGTTACAATGAGCAGTTCTTC
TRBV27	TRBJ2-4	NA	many	CASSPAIGQGGLGIQYF	TGTGCCAGCAGTCCGGCCATCGGACAGGGAGGGTTGGGCATTCAGTACTTC
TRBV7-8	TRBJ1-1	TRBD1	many	CASSLALTGGTEAFF	TGTGCCAGCAGCTTAGCACTTACAGGGGGAACTGAAGCTTTCTTT
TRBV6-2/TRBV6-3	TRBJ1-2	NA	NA	CASSSFYGYTF	TGTGCCAGCAGTTCCTTCTATGGCTACACCTTC
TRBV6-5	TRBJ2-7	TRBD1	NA	CASSYSQGVYEQYF	TGTGCCAGCAGTTACTCGCAGGGGGTATACGAGCAGTACTTC
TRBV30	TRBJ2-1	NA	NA	CAWSLFYEQFF	TGTGCCTGGAGCCTTTTTTATGAGCAGTTCTTC
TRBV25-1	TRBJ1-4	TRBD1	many	CASSPGTAYEKLFF	TGTGCCAGCAGTCCCGGGACAGCCTATGAAAAACTGTTTTTT
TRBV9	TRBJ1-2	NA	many	CASSVYLGGGYTF	TGTGCCAGCAGCGTATACCTGGGTGGTGGCTACACCTTC
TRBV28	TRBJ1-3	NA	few	CASSLRVSGNTIYF	TGTGCCAGCAGTTTGAGGGTATCTGGAAACACCATATATTTT
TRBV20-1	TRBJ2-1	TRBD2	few	CCARVASGRAKFDEQFF	TGCTGTGCTAGAGTCGCTAGCGGGAGGGCCAAGTTCGATGAGCAGTTCTTC
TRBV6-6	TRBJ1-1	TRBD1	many	CASGTGDVTEAFF	TGTGCCAGCGGGACAGGGGATGTCACTGAAGCTTTCTTT
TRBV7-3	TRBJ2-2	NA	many	CASSPTGTINTGELFF	TGTGCCAGCAGCCCCACCGGGACAATCAACACCGGGGAGCTGTTTTTT